This T cell receptor beta chain was identified during a study of blood T cell repertoires in COVID-19. Across the study: The United States, Italy and Spain were the sources of the acute and convalescent COVID-19 samples. PBMCs, B-cell-depleted T cells, or T cells provided the cDNA or gDNA that made up the material.

Sequencing used immunoSEQ multiplex PCR; TCRdb keeps in-frame clones, though not all of them. The sample carries about 130,000 clones, roughly four fifths recorded once. With 8 bases removed from V and 2 bases from J, the gap between germline ends came to 25 bases. The germline CDR1 and CDR2 sequences are SNHLY and FYNNEI. The CDR3 is 17 amino acids. The specimen sequenced was peripheral blood. The gene calls are TRBV2 and TRBJ2-7; TRBD1 might be the D (5 bases). The TCR was taken from a man aged 25 to 40 with COVID-19, enrolled during active disease. CDR3 nucleotide sequence: TGTGCCAGCCGCCCGTGGCCCTACCGCACAGGAGCCTACGAGCAGTACTTC. Translation: CASRPWPYRTGAYEQYF.